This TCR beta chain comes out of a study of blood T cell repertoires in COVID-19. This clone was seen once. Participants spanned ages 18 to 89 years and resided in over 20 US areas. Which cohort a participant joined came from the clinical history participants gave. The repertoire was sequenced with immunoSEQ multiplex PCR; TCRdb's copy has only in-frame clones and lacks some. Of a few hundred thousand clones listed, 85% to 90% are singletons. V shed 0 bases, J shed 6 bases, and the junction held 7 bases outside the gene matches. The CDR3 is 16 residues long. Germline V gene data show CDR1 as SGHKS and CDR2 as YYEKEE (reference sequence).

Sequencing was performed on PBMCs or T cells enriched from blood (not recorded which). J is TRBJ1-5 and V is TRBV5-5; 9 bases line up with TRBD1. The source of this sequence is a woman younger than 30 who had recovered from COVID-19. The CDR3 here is CASSLEGTGSGQPQHF. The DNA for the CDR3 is TGTGCCAGCAGCTTGGAGGGGACAGGGAGCGGTCAGCCCCAGCATTTT.